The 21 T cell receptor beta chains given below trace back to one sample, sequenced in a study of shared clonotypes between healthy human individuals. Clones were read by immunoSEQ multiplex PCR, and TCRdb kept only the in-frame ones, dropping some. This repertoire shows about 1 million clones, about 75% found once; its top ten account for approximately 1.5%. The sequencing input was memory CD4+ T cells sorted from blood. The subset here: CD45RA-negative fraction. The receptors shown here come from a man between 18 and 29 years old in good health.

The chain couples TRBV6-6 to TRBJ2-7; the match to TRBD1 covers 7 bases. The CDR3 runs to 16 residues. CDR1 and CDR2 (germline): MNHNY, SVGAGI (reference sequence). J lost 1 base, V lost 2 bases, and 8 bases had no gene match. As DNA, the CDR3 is TGTGCCAGCAGTTACGAAATTACGGGACAGTCCTACGAGCAGTACTTC. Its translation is CASSYEITGQSYEQYF.

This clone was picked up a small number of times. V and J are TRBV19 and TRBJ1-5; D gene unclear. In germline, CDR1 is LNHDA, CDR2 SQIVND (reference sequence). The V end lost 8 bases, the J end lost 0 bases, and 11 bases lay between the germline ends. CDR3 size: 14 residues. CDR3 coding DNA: TGTGCCAGTTCTGCCGGGTATAGCAATCAGCCCCAGCATTTT. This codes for CASSAGYSNQPQHF.

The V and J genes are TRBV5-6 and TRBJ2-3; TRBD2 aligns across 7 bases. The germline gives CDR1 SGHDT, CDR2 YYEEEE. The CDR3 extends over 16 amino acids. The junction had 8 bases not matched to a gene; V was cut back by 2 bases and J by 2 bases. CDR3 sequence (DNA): TGTGCCAGCAGCTTTGGGGGAGGGCGGGACACAGATACGCAGTATTTT. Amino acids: CASSFGGGRDTDTQYF.

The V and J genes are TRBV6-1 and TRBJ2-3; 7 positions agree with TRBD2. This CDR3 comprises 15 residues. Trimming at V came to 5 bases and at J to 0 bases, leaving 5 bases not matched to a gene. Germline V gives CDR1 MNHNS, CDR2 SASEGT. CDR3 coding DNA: TGTGCCAGCAGTTCTAGCGGTACTAGCACAGATACGCAGTATTTT. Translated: CASSSSGTSTDTQYF.

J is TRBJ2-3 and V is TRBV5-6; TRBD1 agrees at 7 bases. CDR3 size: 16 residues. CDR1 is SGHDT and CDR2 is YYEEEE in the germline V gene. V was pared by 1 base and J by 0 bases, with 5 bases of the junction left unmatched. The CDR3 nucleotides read TGTGCCAGCAGCTTGAGGAGGACAGGCAGCACAGATACGCAGTATTTT. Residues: CASSLRRTGSTDTQYF.

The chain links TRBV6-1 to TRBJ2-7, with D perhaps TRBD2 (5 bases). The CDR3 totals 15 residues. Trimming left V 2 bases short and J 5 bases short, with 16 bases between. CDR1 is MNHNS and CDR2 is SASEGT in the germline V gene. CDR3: CASSEYGEVVNEQYF. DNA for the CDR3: TGTGCCAGCAGTGAATACGGGGAAGTCGTCAACGAGCAGTACTTC.

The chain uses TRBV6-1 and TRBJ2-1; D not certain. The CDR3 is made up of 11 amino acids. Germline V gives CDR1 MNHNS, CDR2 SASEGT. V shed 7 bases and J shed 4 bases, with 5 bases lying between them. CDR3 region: CASTGYNEQFF. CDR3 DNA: TGTGCCAGCACCGGATACAATGAGCAGTTCTTC.

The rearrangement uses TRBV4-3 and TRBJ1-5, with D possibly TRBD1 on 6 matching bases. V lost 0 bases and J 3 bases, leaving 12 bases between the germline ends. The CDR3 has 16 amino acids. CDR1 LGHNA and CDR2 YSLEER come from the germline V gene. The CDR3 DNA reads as TGCGCCAGCAGCCAAGATCATCCGGGGGCCAATCAGCCCCAGCATTTT. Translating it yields CASSQDHPGANQPQHF.

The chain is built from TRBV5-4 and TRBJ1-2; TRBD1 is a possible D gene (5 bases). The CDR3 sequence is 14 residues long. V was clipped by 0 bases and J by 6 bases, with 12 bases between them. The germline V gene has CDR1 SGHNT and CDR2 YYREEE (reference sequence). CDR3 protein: CASSLAGDGHGYTF. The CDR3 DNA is TGTGCCAGCAGCTTGGCCGGGGACGGACATGGCTACACCTTC.

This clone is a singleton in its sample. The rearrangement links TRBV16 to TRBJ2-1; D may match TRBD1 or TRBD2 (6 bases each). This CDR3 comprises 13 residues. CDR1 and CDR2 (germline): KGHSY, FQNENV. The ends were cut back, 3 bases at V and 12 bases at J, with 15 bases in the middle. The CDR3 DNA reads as TGTGCCAGCAGCCACACTTCACAGGGAGGGCAGTTCTTC. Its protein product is CASSHTSQGGQFF.

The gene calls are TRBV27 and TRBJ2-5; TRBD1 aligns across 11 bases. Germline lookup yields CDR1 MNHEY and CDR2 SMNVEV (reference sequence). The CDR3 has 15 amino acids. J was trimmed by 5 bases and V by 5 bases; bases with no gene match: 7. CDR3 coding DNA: TGTGCCAGCAGTCCCGGGGACAGGGGGTGGGAGACCCAGTACTTC. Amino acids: CASSPGDRGWETQYF.

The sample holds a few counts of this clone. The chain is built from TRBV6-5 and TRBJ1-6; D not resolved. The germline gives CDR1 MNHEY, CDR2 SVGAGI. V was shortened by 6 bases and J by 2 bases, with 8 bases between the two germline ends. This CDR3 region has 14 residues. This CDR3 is CASRSSAYNSPLHF. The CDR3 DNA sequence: TGTGCCAGCAGGTCCTCGGCCTATAATTCACCCCTCCACTTT.

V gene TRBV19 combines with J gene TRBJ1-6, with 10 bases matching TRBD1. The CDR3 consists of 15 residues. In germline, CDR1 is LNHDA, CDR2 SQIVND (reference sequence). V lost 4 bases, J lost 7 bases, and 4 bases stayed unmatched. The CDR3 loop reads CASSTGQGKNSPLHF. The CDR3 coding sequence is TGTGCCAGTAGTACGGGACAGGGGAAAAATTCACCCCTCCACTTT.

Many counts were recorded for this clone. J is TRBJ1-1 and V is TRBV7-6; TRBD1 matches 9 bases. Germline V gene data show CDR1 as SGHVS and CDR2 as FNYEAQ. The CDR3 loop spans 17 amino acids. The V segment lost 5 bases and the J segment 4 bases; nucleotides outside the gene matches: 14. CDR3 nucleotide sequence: TGTGCCAGCAGCCCCCCCATGGGGACAGGGAGGAGCACTGAAGCTTTCTTT. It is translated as CASSPPMGTGRSTEAFF.

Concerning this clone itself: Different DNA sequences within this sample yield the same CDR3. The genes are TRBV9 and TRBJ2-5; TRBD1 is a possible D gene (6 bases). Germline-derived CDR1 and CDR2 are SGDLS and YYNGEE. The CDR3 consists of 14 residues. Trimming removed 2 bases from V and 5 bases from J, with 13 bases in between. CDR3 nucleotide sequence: TGTGCCAGCAGCGTCACAGGGTTAGGGGAGACCCAGTACTTC. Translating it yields CASSVTGLGETQYF. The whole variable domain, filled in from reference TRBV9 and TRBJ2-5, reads DSGVTQTPKHLITATGQRVTLRCSPRSGDLSVYWYQQSLDQGLQFLIQYYNGEERAKGNILERFSAQQFPDLHSELNLSSLELGDSALYFCASSVTGLGETQYFGPGTRLLVL.

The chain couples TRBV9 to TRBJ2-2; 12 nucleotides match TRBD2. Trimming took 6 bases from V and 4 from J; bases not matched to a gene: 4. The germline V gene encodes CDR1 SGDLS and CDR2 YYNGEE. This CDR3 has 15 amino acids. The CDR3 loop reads CASTRLAGVTGELFF. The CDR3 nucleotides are TGTGCCAGCACCAGACTAGCGGGGGTCACCGGGGAGCTGTTTTTT.

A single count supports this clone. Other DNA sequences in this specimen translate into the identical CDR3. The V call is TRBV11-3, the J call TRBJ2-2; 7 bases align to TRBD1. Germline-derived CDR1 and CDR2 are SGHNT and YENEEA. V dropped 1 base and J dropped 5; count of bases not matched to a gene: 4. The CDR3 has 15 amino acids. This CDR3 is CASSLGTGGTGELFF. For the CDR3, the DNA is TGTGCCAGCAGCTTAGGGACAGGAGGTACCGGGGAGCTGTTTTTT.

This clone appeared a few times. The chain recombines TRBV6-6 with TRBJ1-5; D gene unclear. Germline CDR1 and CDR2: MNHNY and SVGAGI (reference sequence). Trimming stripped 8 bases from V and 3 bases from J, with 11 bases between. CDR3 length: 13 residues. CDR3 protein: CASLRHPNQPQHF. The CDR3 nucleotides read TGTGCCAGCCTACGACACCCCAATCAGCCCCAGCATTTT.

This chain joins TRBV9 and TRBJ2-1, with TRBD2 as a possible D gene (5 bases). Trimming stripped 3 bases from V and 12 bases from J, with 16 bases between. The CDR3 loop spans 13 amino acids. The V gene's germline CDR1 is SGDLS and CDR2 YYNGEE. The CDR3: CASSDPGGGGQFF. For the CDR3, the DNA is TGTGCCAGCAGCGACCCGGGCGGAGGTGGGCAGTTCTTC.

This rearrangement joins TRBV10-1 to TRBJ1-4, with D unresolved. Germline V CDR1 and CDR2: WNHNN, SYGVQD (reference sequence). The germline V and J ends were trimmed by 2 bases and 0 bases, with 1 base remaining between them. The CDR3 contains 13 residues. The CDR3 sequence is CASSEATNEKLFF. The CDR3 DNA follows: TGCGCCAGCAGTGAGGCAACTAATGAAAAACTGTTTTTT.

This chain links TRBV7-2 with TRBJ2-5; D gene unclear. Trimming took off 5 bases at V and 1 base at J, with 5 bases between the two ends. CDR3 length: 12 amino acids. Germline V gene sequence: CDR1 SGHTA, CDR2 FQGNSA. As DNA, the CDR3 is TGTGCCAGCAGCCGAGCCCAAGAGACCCAGTACTTC. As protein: CASSRAQETQYF.